This T cell receptor delta chain was sequenced in a study of gamma-delta chains in newborns, infants, children. TCRdb applied CATT to the reads for clone calling. The repertoire holds 1,500 to 1,800 delta-chain clones, with 7% to 9.5% as singletons. This clone has more than one count but fewer than ten. Given a much more abundant clone one base away, this may be a read error. The same CDR3 can be traced to other DNA sequences in this sample. Germline assignment: CDR1 GEAIGNYY and CDR2 EKD. CDR3 length equals 17 residues. This receptor was identified in a child who was a newborn, infant or young child, either healthy, febrile or measles-vaccinated (not recorded which). Sequencing was done on a sample of blood. The chain employs TRDV2 and TRDJ3; 7 bases agree with TRDD3. The CDR3 DNA sequence: TGTGCCTGCGACACCCTGGGGGCCTCCTGGGACACCCGACAGATGTTTTTC. Translated: CACDTLGASWDTRQMFF.